The rows below give T cell receptor beta chains drawn from one sample of a study of blood T cell repertoires in COVID-19. Sequenced by immunoSEQ multiplex PCR; TCRdb stores in-frame clones only, minus some. The sample has about 120,000 clones; around 89% are singletons. The material sequenced was peripheral blood. These receptors all stem from a woman in her sixties with COVID-19, enrolled during active disease. The CDR3 runs from the conserved cysteine through the conserved F or W. D genes are given only for firm matches. Clone size is stated in some rows and not others, as once, few, many or a class when expanded.

16	-	TRBD2	TRBV6-5	TRBJ2-2	TGTGCCAGCAGTTACGCGACTAGCTCATACACCGGGGAGCTGTTTTTT	CASSYATSSYTGELFF
13	-	TRBD1	TRBV29-1	TRBJ1-1	TGCAGCGTGGTACAGGGGGCGGTCACTGAAGCTTTCTTT	CSVVQGAVTEAFF
15	-	-	TRBV27	TRBJ2-7	TGTGCCAGCAGTTTTGGGCAGGGATTTACCTACGAGCAGTACTTC	CASSFGQGFTYEQYF
16	-	-	TRBV18	TRBJ1-4	TGTGCCAGCTCACCGACAAAGCCAGGGAATGGTGAAAAACTGTTTTTT	CASSPTKPGNGEKLFF
14	-	-	TRBV19	TRBJ1-4	TGTGCCAGTAGTACACAGACAACTAATGAAAAACTGTTTTTT	CASSTQTTNEKLFF
15	-	TRBD1	TRBV7-8	TRBJ1-4	TGTGCCAGCAGCTCACGACAGGGAACCCATGAAAAACTGTTTTTT	CASSSRQGTHEKLFF
12	-	TRBD1	TRBV6-5	TRBJ2-5	TGTGCCAGCAGTCGGACAGGGGGGACCCAGTACTTC	CASSRTGGTQYF
14	once	TRBD1	TRBV6-5	TRBJ2-7	TGTGCCACCACGGGACAGTCGGGGAGATACGAGCAGTACTTC	CATTGQSGRYEQYF
14	-	TRBD1	TRBV13	TRBJ2-3	TGTGCCAGCAGCTTGGGACAGCGCACAGATACGCAGTATTTT	CASSLGQRTDTQYF
17	-	TRBD2	TRBV20-1	TRBJ2-3	TGCAGTGCTAGTCCGTGGGTTAGCGGGGGGGCCGGAGATACGCAGTATTTT	CSASPWVSGGAGDTQYF
16	-	TRBD1	TRBV7-2	TRBJ1-4	TGTGCCAGCAGCTTAGTGGCCGGGACAGACAATGAAAAACTGTTTTTT	CASSLVAGTDNEKLFF
16	-	TRBD1	TRBV19	TRBJ2-1	TGTGCCAGTAGTAAGTGGGGGCGGGACAGGGACAATGAGCAGTTCTTC	CASSKWGRDRDNEQFF
15	-	TRBD1	TRBV19	TRBJ2-7	TGTGCCAGTAGTCCAAAAGGGGACAGGGGCGTAGAGCAGTACTTC	CASSPKGDRGVEQYF
18	-	TRBD2	TRBV7-8	TRBJ2-2	TGTGCCAGCAGCTTAGGATTTACTAGCGGGGGGAACACCGGGGAGCTGTTTTTT	CASSLGFTSGGNTGELFF
16	-	-	TRBV10-3	TRBJ2-7	TGTGCCATCAGTGATGGTGGGGGCCGAACCTCCTACGAGCAGTACTTC	CAISDGGGRTSYEQYF
14	-	-	TRBV6-1	TRBJ1-5	TGTGCCAGCACCCCTGTAGGGGGCAATCAGCCCCAGCATTTT	CASTPVGGNQPQHF
13	-	TRBD1	TRBV14	TRBJ1-6	TGTGCCAGCAGCCCGGGGACAGGTTCACCCCTCCACTTT	CASSPGTGSPLHF
16	-	-	TRBV4-3	TRBJ2-5	TGCGCCAGCAGCCAAGATCTTGGGGAGTACCAAGAGACCCAGTACTTC	CASSQDLGEYQETQYF
14	once	TRBD2	TRBV19	TRBJ2-2	TGTGGTAGCGGGGGGCAAGTGAACACCGGGGAGCTGTTTTTT	CGSGGQVNTGELFF
14	-	-	TRBV5-4	TRBJ2-2	TGTGCCAGCAGCTTGGGGAGGGACACCGGGGAGCTGTTTTTT	CASSLGRDTGELFF
15	-	-	TRBV7-9	TRBJ1-5	TGTGCCAGCAGCTCCAGCATCAGGGTGAGTCAGCCCCAGCATTTT	CASSSSIRVSQPQHF
15	-	-	TRBV5-4	TRBJ1-1	TGTGCCAGCAGCCCGTTGACCGGGGAGAACACTGAAGCTTTCTTT	CASSPLTGENTEAFF
13	-	-	TRBV19	TRBJ1-4	TGTGCCAGTAGCATCAGGGATGACGAAAAACTGTTTTTT	CASSIRDDEKLFF
13	-	TRBD1	TRBV3-1/TRBV3-2	TRBJ1-1	TGTGCCAGCAGCCCGGGGACAGAAGTTGAAGCTTTCTTT	CASSPGTEVEAFF
12	-	-	TRBV6-2/TRBV6-3	TRBJ1-4	TGTGCCAGCAGTGTCAGGGATGAAAAACTGTTTTTT	CASSVRDEKLFF
16	-	TRBD1	TRBV16	TRBJ1-5	TGTGCCAGCAGCCAACCGGGACAGGGGGCAGATCAGCCCCAGCATTTT	CASSQPGQGADQPQHF
13	-	TRBD1	TRBV18	TRBJ1-2	TGTGCCAGCTCAGAGGACAGGAACTATGGCTACACCTTC	CASSEDRNYGYTF
16	-	-	TRBV9	TRBJ1-6	TGTGCCAGCAGCGTAGCGGCAGGGCGTAATAATTCACCCCTCCACTTT	CASSVAAGRNNSPLHF
16	-	TRBD1	TRBV9	TRBJ2-1	TGTGCCAGCAGCGTTGGGGGACAGGGGCTCCGCAATGAGCAGTTCTTC	CASSVGGQGLRNEQFF
14	-	TRBD2	TRBV7-8	TRBJ2-7	TGTGCCAGCAGCTTAGCGCGGGGGGTACGCGAGCAGTACTTC	CASSLARGVREQYF
13	-	TRBD1	TRBV6-5	TRBJ2-7	TGTGCCAGCAGGAATAATCCGGGACAGACTCAGTACTTC	CASRNNPGQTQYF
17	-	TRBD1	TRBV3-1/TRBV3-2	TRBJ1-1	TGTGCCAGCAGCCTAAGGACAGGGGATTTCGGAAGGGCTGAAGCTTTCTTT	CASSLRTGDFGRAEAFF
14	-	-	TRBV19	TRBJ1-6	TGTGCCAGCAGCCCGGGACATCCTAATTCACCCCTCCACTTT	CASSPGHPNSPLHF
15	once	-	TRBV13	TRBJ1-1	TGTGCCAGCAGCGTCTCGGGGGGCGCGAAGAATGAAGCTTTCTTT	CASSVSGGAKNEAFF
15	-	-	TRBV11-1	TRBJ2-6	TGTGCCAGCAAAGGAAGGGGGTTTGGGGCCAACGTCCTGACTTTC	CASKGRGFGANVLTF
14	-	TRBD1	TRBV7-2	TRBJ1-1	TGTGCCAGCAGCTCACAGGGGCCAGGCACTGAAGCTTTCTTT	CASSSQGPGTEAFF
16	-	-	TRBV3-1/TRBV3-2	TRBJ1-4	TGTGCCAGCAGCCAAGGCCAGGCCAGCAGGGGAGAAAAACTGTTTTTT	CASSQGQASRGEKLFF
16	-	-	TRBV7-3	TRBJ2-7	TGTGCCAGCAGCTTTCGGAGGGCAGTCAAGCCCTACGAGCAGTACTTC	CASSFRRAVKPYEQYF
14	-	-	TRBV5-1	TRBJ2-5	TGCGCCAGCAGCCAGGGACAATACCAAGAGACCCAGTACTTC	CASSQGQYQETQYF
16	-	-	TRBV15	TRBJ2-1	TGTGCCACCAGCAGAGATAACGCCCCTAGGGGCAATGAGCAGTTCTTC	CATSRDNAPRGNEQFF
14	-	-	TRBV5-1	TRBJ1-6	TGCGCCAGCAGCTTGGGGGAGGGGAATTCACCCCTCCACTTT	CASSLGEGNSPLHF
15	once	-	TRBV5-8	TRBJ1-6	TGTGCCAGCAGCTTGAACAGGGCTCGCAATTCACCCCTCCACTTT	CASSLNRARNSPLHF
14	-	-	TRBV19	TRBJ1-2	TGTGCCAGTAGTATTGATGCGGGGGACTATGGCTACACCTTC	CASSIDAGDYGYTF
16	few	TRBD2	TRBV5-5	TRBJ2-3	TGTGCCAGCAGCCCTCGACTAGCGGGGGGGACAGATACGCAGTATTTT	CASSPRLAGGTDTQYF
15	once	TRBD1	TRBV27	TRBJ2-1	TGTGCCAGCAGTCTAGACAGGGCGTGGGGACGGGAGCAGTTCTTC	CASSLDRAWGREQFF
16	-	-	TRBV15	TRBJ2-2	TGTGCCACCAGCAAGGGGGCGGGGAAAAACACCGGGGAGCTGTTTTTT	CATSKGAGKNTGELFF
15	-	-	TRBV4-1	TRBJ1-3	TGCGCCAGCAGCCAAGAATCAACGGTTGGAAACACCATATATTTT	CASSQESTVGNTIYF
15	-	-	TRBV6-5	TRBJ1-1	TGTGCCAGCAGTTTCGACAGGCGATTAAACACTGAAGCTTTCTTT	CASSFDRRLNTEAFF
15	once	-	TRBV10-3	TRBJ1-1	TGTGCCATCAGGAGGACCCAAGGGGTGGGCACTGAAGCTTTCTTT	CAIRRTQGVGTEAFF
14	once	-	TRBV6-2/TRBV6-3	TRBJ1-6	TGTGCCAGCAGCTTGGGCAGGGGCAATTCACCCCTCCACTTT	CASSLGRGNSPLHF
18	-	TRBD1	TRBV19	TRBJ2-6	TGTGCCAGTAGTATTAGCAGGGGGCGATCTGCTGGGGCCAACGTCCTGACTTTC	CASSISRGRSAGANVLTF
15	-	-	TRBV30	TRBJ1-4	TGTGCCTGGAACCTCAAAGGGGGGGCGGAGGAAAAACTGTTTTTT	CAWNLKGGAEEKLFF
14	-	TRBD1	TRBV2	TRBJ1-2	TGTGCCAGCAGTCCGGACAGGGGACCCTATGGCTACACCTTC	CASSPDRGPYGYTF
10	-	-	TRBV20-1	TRBJ2-5	TGCAGTGCTAGCGGGGAGACCCAGTACTTC	CSASGETQYF
12	few	-	TRBV6-2/TRBV6-3	TRBJ2-7	TGTGCCAGCAGTCTCGCGACTAGAATCCAGTACTTC	CASSLATRIQYF